This TCR beta chain was captured in a study of cytomegalovirus exposure and HLA in healthy donors. Study-wide results and limits: Listed as cytomegalovirus-associated were 150 to 200 TCR beta chains.

The PCR had 60 Vbeta and 13 Jbeta primers. Libraries were prepared by immunoSEQ multiplex PCR; TCRdb keeps only in-frame clonotypes and omits some of them. The sample has 40,000 to 55,000 clones; roughly 80% are singletons. Germline V CDR1 and CDR2: SGHAT, FQNNGV. This CDR3 spans 15 amino acids. V lost 1 base, J lost 6 bases, and 12 bases lay in between. Remarks on this clone: The antigen remains undetermined.

The genes are TRBV11-2 and TRBJ1-4; D gene uncertain. The receptor's source is a man between 25 and 39 years old in good health and CMV-seropositive. The sample was PBMCs. CDR3 nucleotide sequence: TGTGCCAGCAGCTTAGGCGAGGGTTGGGATGAAAAACTGTTTTTT. Its protein product is CASSLGEGWDEKLFF.